This record concerns one T cell receptor beta chain sequence. There are a few counts of this clone. Its recognized antigen is unknown. One base away there is no much larger clone; base qualities are not given. No patient had received any treatment before thyroid surgery. Using T-cell receptor beta sequencing, the researchers looked back retrospectively at clinical samples from patients, gathered between the early 2010s and the late 2010s. Library preparation employed PCR. Sequencing was performed on an Illumina HiSeq 4000. High-throughput sequencing was used to profile the CDR3 region of the TCR beta-chain in every patient. Per the authors' processing: The researchers built a classifier to tell apart papillary thyroid cancer patients with distant metastasis, based on CDR3 differences among clinicopathological groups. The Shannon index was used to measure repertoire diversity, and the Morisita-Horn index was used to measure how similar tumor and blood repertoires were. Clones were called with MiXCR by TCRdb after fastp trimmed the public reads at Q25, and only in-frame beta chains were retained. These V and J calls are TCRdb output, not the study's own analysis. The sample table holds 30,000 to 35,000 clones, of which roughly 15% were seen once. The ten largest make up 5.5% to 7.5% of the sample.

This record belongs to a study of metastatic and nonmetastatic thyroid tumors (dated by TCRdb to 2020 to 2021). Regarding the research as a whole: For patients with malignant and with benign thyroid disease, the researchers compared repertoires between peripheral blood samples and tumor or nodule tissue samples.

Results and caveats for the whole study, not just this receptor: In both blood and tumor samples, malignant tumors were reported to have significantly higher TCR beta diversity than benign nodules.

After removal of 5 bases from V and 8 bases from J, the junction retains 15 bases not matched to a gene. The CDR3 runs 17 amino acids, cysteine and phenylalanine included. Just CDR3 DNA is preserved here, 51 bases in frame from base 1. The sequence was obtained from a female donor with papillary thyroid cancer or a benign thyroid nodule (not recorded which). Some clones in this sample may be carry-over from other donors' samples. The sequence is built from TRBV12-3 or TRBV12-4 and TRBJ1-6; TRBD1 fits 7 bases in the junction. Sample: blood. The bases are TGTGCCAGCAGTCAATCTTCGTCGGGACAGTTCGATTCACCCCTCCACTTT. It is translated as CASSQSSSGQFDSPLHF.